This paragraph reports one T cell receptor beta chain. What this receptor recognizes is not known. Base quality data are lacking; no much larger clone is found one base away. According to the study, the label for this sample's time point signals: baseline before first vaccination. Samples from vaccinated people were obtained from the UK trials COV001 and COV002, which included a single-blind randomized controlled phase 2/3 trial of AZD1222 (ChAdOx1 nCoV-19) in healthy adults. Trial participant PBMC samples were collected at day 0 and day 28 after the second dose for TCRbeta chain sequencing. This specimen belongs to a study of T cell responses to AZD1222 COVID-19 vaccine (dated by TCRdb to the early 2020s). Study-wide context: Because spike-specific TCR depth and breadth did not differ between the two schedules, AZD1222 recipients who got a second dose at roughly 4 weeks were pooled with those who got a second dose at roughly 12 weeks. A total of roughly 240 trial participants underwent TCR sequencing, of whom nearly 210 received two doses of AZD1222 and about 25 received two doses of the MenACWY control vaccine. Enrollment into the trials was organized by age into subgroups of 18-55, 56-69 and 70-plus years, and those subgroups contained approximately 160, 26 and 62 TCR-sequenced participants, respectively. Findings and caveats that apply to the study as a whole: The 56-69-year group was small, and its depth increase did not reach significance, likely because of low power. No day 14 peak-response samples were available, so repertoires were characterized only after the peak T cell response. Participants were mostly white British and included more females than males, and it was suggested by the authors that clonal diversity may have been underestimated. Spike-specific TCR breadth and depth rose significantly after two AZD1222 doses compared with day 0 and with MenACWY recipients. Reportedly, close to half of the unique spike-specific TCRs recognized epitopes lying outside the regions that are mutated in the B.1.351 and B.1.1.7 variants. CD4 TCRs associated with the vaccine covered the entire spike protein, and the dominant responses were in regions 160-218 and 743-854. Conclusions about previously exposed vaccinees are limited because only 6 or 7 AZD1222 recipients were SARS-CoV-2 seropositive at baseline.

V was cut back by 5 bases and J by 4 bases, leaving a gap of 14 bases between them. The CDR3 runs 15 amino acids, cysteine and phenylalanine included. Only the CDR3 region is kept as DNA, spanning 45 bases read in frame from base 1. CDR1 SGHNT and CDR2 YENEEA are derived from the germline V gene. The CDR3 regions of human TCRbeta chains were analyzed by immunosequencing. In the paper's pipeline: Repertoire TCRs were matched against a reference library of SARS-CoV-2-specific TCRs generated with the MIRA antigen-specificity platform. Breadth was defined as the fraction of unique TCRs that were SARS-CoV-2-associated, and depth was defined as the fraction of total T cells that were SARS-CoV-2-associated. Using the MIRA data, each spike-specific TCR was mapped to the spike region that the TCR reacts to and placed in a CD4 or CD8 class. Log10-transformed breadth and depth values were compared by one-way ANOVA with Sidak's multiple comparisons tests. What TCRdb holds here is the immuneACCESS table cut down to in-frame rearrangements. Part of the clones is not present; checked against another copy, under half of the missing clones reflect an unresolved V gene, and the others are unexplained. V and J calls plus clone size are reproduced from that table; the DNA served to infer D and trimming. The sample includes approximately 110,000 clones, with 70% to 90% observed a single time. 17% of the sample goes to the ten largest clones.

This chain joins TRBV11-3 to TRBJ2-2; D gene: possibly TRBD2, on 5 matching bases. This clonotype originated in an adult in good health. This specimen consisted of peripheral blood, obtained on day 0 of AZD1222 vaccination. The CDR3 region has the sequence CASSLTGIFTGELFF. The nucleotide sequence is given as TGTGCCAGCAGCCTAACCGGGATCTTCACCGGGGAGCTGTTTTTT. Outside the CDR3, residues come from the reference TRBV11-3 and TRBJ2-2 proteins, so the full variable domain is: EAGVVQSPRYKIIEKKQPVAFWCNPISGHNTLYWYLQNLGQGPELLIRYENEEAVDDSQLPKDRFSAERLKGVDSTLKIQPAELGDSAVYLCASSLTGIFTGELFFGEGSRLTVL.